This T cell receptor (beta chain) was recorded in a study of esophageal squamous cell carcinoma under preoperative chemotherapy. The sample holds many counts of this clonotype. The time point denotes: before preoperative PTX-NDP chemotherapy. TCRdb reprocessed the PCR reads via MiXCR and lists one record per CDR3 protein. The table shows roughly 15,000 distinct CDR3 sequences, with 60% occurring only once. Looked up from germline, CDR1 is SGHTA and CDR2 is FQGNSA. The CDR3 runs 14 residues. The clonotype originates from a human donor with esophageal squamous cell carcinoma. The donor label of this sample is uncertain. The chain is built from TRBV7-2 and TRBJ2-1; 7 nucleotides match TRBD2. The closer fit of TRBJ2-7 to the DNA end suggests the J call may be wrong. Sample collection was performed from a patient given preoperative chemotherapy. DNA of the CDR3: TGTGCCAGCAGCCCGGGACTAAACTATTACGAGCAGTACTTC. This gives the protein CASSPGLNYYEQYF.